This T cell receptor (beta chain) is from a study of identical twins' blood T cells (dated by TCRdb to the early 2010s). Context from the whole study: Around 50 million Illumina reads were obtained across roughly 12 libraries, comprising six alpha-chain and six beta-chain libraries. TCR alpha and beta chain repertoires of three pairs of monozygous twins were compared using next-generation sequencing to assess genetic influence on repertoire formation.

Concerning this clonotype itself: Its specific antigen is unknown. It has no much larger one-base neighbor in the sample; base qualities were not kept.

The donors were six healthy women who made up three monozygous twin pairs. All three twin pairs had been reared together and were thought likely to have met the same infectious agents and vaccines. TCR cDNA libraries were prepared from RNA that had been isolated from peripheral blood mononuclear cells. What the study reported, not specific to this receptor: Independent studies were stated to be required to validate the proposed role of the TCRalpha J segment in MHC recognition during thymic selection. The number of CDR3 clonotypes shared between two donors was mainly determined by the product of the cloneset sizes of the two donors, and no clear deviation from this trend was shown by twins. V gene usage was reported to be markedly more similar within twin pairs than between unrelated donors, even among non-selected out-of-frame TCRbeta clonotypes. Looking at the most abundant TCRbeta clonotypes, every donor had more CDR3 sequences in common with her twin than with unrelated donors. Environmental influences could not be excluded as an explanation for twin similarity, since twins were reared together.

Inclusive of the bounding cysteine and phenylalanine, the CDR3 is 12 residues long. Only the CDR3 DNA is retained, 36 bases long and in frame from the first base. The junction shows trimming of 6 bases on V and 8 bases on J, and the gene matches do not reach 9 bases of it. CDR1 DFQATT and CDR2 SNEGSKA were looked up in the germline V gene (reference sequence). The receptor library was made with 5' RACE. TCRdb names Illumina Genome Analyzer IIx as the instrument used. The RNA-based TCR cDNA libraries were made using a previously described protocol that was modified in several ways. To prevent cross-contamination, sample-specific barcodes were introduced on both ends of each TCR cDNA library during cDNA synthesis and amplification. On the study's bioinformatics: Each individual had between about 85,000 and nearly 500,000 identified clonotypes, and each library contained roughly 2.2 to 3.6 million CDR3-containing reads. After reads with improper barcode index combinations were thrown out, a cloneset for each library was built using the MiTCR software. MiTCR filtered or rescued low-quality reads and corrected PCR and sequencing errors when assembling CDR3 clonotypes. Artificial out-of-frame clonotypes were removed by being mapped to in-frame sequences, with one indel in the CDR3 allowed. Similarity of V and J gene usage between donors was measured as Jensen-Shannon divergence divided by mean entropy. In-frame beta chains were kept once TCRdb had trimmed the public reads at Q25 with fastp and called clones with MiXCR. Each record represents a unique CDR3 protein, reported with the most common genes and DNA among its rows. The V and J calls were determined by TCRdb, not by the authors. In this sample the table shows 300,000 to 450,000 distinct CDR3 sequences, 28% of which occur a single time. 5.5% to 7% of the sample is held by the ten biggest clonotypes.

This clonotype originated in a woman aged 18-50 years in good health. Material for sequencing was PBMCs. The rearrangement joined TRBV20-1 to TRBJ1-2; 7 central bases correspond to TRBD1. The DNA is as follows: TGCAGTGCCACTCCCAACAGGGGAGGCTACACCTTC. The resulting protein is CSATPNRGGYTF.